This TCR beta chain comes out of a study of blood T cell repertoires in COVID-19. Study information: COVID-19 samples from acute and convalescent phases originated in the United States, Italy and Spain. Sample material is recorded as cDNA or gDNA derived from T cells, B-cell-depleted T cells, or PBMCs.

Per the authors' pipeline: Nucleated cell number was recorded as an estimate derived from reference gene primer amplification. Assay used: immunoSEQ multiplex PCR; TCRdb lists only in-frame clones, some missing. V, J and clone size reflect that table, while D and trimming were determined from the DNA. The table shows about 180,000 clones, with approximately 88% occurring only once. V gave up 0 bases and J gave up 0 bases; unmatched junction bases: 4. Germline CDR1 is SGHVS and CDR2 is FQNEAQ. The CDR3 is 17 amino acids. This rearrangement joins TRBV7-8 to TRBJ2-1; TRBD2 matches at 8 bases. What was sequenced was peripheral blood. The sequence came from a woman in her 50s with acute or convalescent COVID-19. CDR3 region: CASSLAWTSLSYNEQFF. The CDR3 nucleotides are TGTGCCAGCAGCTTAGCCTGGACTAGCCTCTCCTACAATGAGCAGTTCTTC.